Given below is one TCR beta chain in context. Its antigen is not identified. The sample originates from a study of cytomegalovirus exposure and HLA in healthy donors. Study-level points and caveats: A prior analysis recorded that most TCR beta V segments were productive about 90% or about 30% of the time.

In the PCR, 60 Vbeta and 13 Jbeta primers were used. Method: immunoSEQ multiplex PCR; TCRdb's copy keeps in-frame clones and lacks some. The repertoire holds approximately 170,000 clones, with 65% to 85% as singletons. The CDR3 contains 16 residues. The trim removed 3 bases at V and 5 bases at J, leaving 10 bases unmatched. Germline V lookup: CDR1 MDHEN, CDR2 SYDVKM. The gene calls are TRBV28 and TRBJ1-2; 9 bases match TRBD1. The sample was PBMCs. This clonotype was obtained from a woman younger than 30 in good health and CMV-seronegative. In DNA form, the CDR3 reads TGTGCCAGCAGTTTTGCCTCGACAGGGGGGGTATATGGCTACACCTTC. It specifies CASSFASTGGVYGYTF.